These T cell receptor beta chains were read from a single sample in a study of blood T cell repertoires in COVID-19. TCRdb's copy holds only in-frame clones and misses some; the assay was immunoSEQ multiplex PCR. The sample consists of some 270,000 clones, 70% to 85% of them appearing once. The sequenced sample consisted of peripheral blood. These receptors all stem from a human donor with COVID-19, enrolled during active disease. The donor label of this sample is uncertain. The conserved cysteine and the conserved F or W are not part of the CDR3 here. Expanded clones are given a class, and other clones once, few, many or no size at all.

v_gene: TRBV7-9; abundance: .; CDR3aa: ASSLARDTNTEAF
v_gene: TRBV6-5; abundance: .; CDR3aa: ASSYKGLAGGEQF
v_gene: TRBV6-2/TRBV6-3; abundance: .; CDR3aa: ASSYRAGSNQPQH
v_gene: TRBV12-5; abundance: .; CDR3aa: ASGPPGQDNEKLF
v_gene: TRBV15; abundance: .; CDR3aa: ATSRDVGAGGYT
v_gene: TRBV15; abundance: .; CDR3aa: ATSYAVNTGELF
v_gene: TRBV2; abundance: once; CDR3aa: ASRKGLAGPEQF
v_gene: TRBV28; abundance: .; CDR3aa: ASSLGGQIYGYT
v_gene: TRBV5-4; abundance: .; CDR3aa: ASSSKARDTTEAF
v_gene: TRBV5-6; abundance: .; CDR3aa: ASSLWTGATLGEQY
v_gene: TRBV6-1; abundance: .; CDR3aa: ASSEGAWRDIQY
v_gene: TRBV28; abundance: .; CDR3aa: ASSFRGPVQETQY
v_gene: TRBV19; abundance: few; CDR3aa: ASSRLPKGVGGDNEQF
v_gene: TRBV9; abundance: .; CDR3aa: ASSVDRAPYEQY
v_gene: TRBV19; abundance: once; CDR3aa: ASTSGTGGYYGYT
v_gene: TRBV5-1; abundance: .; CDR3aa: ASKPTSGSKGDTQY
v_gene: TRBV30; abundance: .; CDR3aa: AWSVHSLSSGMGDTQY
v_gene: TRBV3-1/TRBV3-2; abundance: .; CDR3aa: ASSQGRSNSPLH
v_gene: TRBV7-2; abundance: .; CDR3aa: ASSFQHGVPF
v_gene: TRBV2; abundance: .; CDR3aa: ASSLGQGATEAF
v_gene: TRBV19; abundance: .; CDR3aa: ASSISPLIYEQY
v_gene: TRBV29-1; abundance: .; CDR3aa: SVEKGQGRETQY
v_gene: TRBV6-2/TRBV6-3; abundance: .; CDR3aa: ASSYSPGTSGILYNEQF
v_gene: TRBV19; abundance: .; CDR3aa: ASSIGRGANTGELF
v_gene: TRBV19; abundance: .; CDR3aa: ASSDQGQGNSPLH
v_gene: TRBV18; abundance: .; CDR3aa: ASSPTVMNTEAF
v_gene: TRBV19; abundance: few; CDR3aa: ASTPGGWNTEAF
v_gene: TRBV11-1; abundance: once; CDR3aa: ASSKRDFTDTQY
v_gene: TRBV28; abundance: .; CDR3aa: ASSPPGLVTGELF
v_gene: TRBV6-5; abundance: .; CDR3aa: ASSYSGTESWAF
v_gene: TRBV27; abundance: .; CDR3aa: ASSLLSTVLLRGELF
v_gene: TRBV5-1; abundance: .; CDR3aa: ASSYLTGLEEKLF
v_gene: TRBV11-1; abundance: .; CDR3aa: ASSLAPGRTEAF
v_gene: TRBV3-1/TRBV3-2; abundance: .; CDR3aa: ASSQWRLAGKNEQF
v_gene: TRBV11-2; abundance: .; CDR3aa: ASSLGTGSEQF
v_gene: TRBV5-1; abundance: once; CDR3aa: ASSLGVAGANYNEQF
v_gene: TRBV28; abundance: few; CDR3aa: ASIGGANEKLF
v_gene: TRBV6-6; abundance: .; CDR3aa: ASSQTGGVQPQH